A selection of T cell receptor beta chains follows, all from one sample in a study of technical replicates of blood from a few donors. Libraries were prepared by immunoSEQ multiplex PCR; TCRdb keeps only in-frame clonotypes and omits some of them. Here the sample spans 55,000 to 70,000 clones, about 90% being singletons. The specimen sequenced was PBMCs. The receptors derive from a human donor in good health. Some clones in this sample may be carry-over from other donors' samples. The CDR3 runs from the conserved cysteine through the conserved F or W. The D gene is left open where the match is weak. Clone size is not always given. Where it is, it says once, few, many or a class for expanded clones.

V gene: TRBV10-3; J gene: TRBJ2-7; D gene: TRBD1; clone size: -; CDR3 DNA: TGTGCCATCAGTGAGTCGGGGACAGGGTTATACGAGCAGTACTTC; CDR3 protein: CAISESGTGLYEQYF
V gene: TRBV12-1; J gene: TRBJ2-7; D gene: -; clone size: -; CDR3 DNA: TGTGCCACCGTTGCTCGGAGGACTAGCGGGAGTACTTACGAGCAGTACTTC; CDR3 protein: CATVARRTSGSTYEQYF
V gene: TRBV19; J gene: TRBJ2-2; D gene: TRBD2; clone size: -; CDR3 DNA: TGTGCCAGTAGCCTGGGGGGGAGGAGGGAGCTGTTTTTT; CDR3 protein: CASSLGGRRELFF
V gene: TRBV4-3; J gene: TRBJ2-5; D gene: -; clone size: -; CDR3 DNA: TGCGCCAGCAGCCAAGGAACGGGGAACAAAGAGACCCAGTACTTC; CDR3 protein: CASSQGTGNKETQYF
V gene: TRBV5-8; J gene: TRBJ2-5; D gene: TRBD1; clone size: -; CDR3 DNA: TGTGCCAGCAGCTTGGCGGACAGGGTGGGAGAGACCCAGTACTTC; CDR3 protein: CASSLADRVGETQYF
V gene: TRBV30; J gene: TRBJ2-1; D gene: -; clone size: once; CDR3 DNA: TGTGCCTGGAGTGTCTCGGCAGGGAGGTTACTCTTC; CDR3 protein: CAWSVSAGRLLF
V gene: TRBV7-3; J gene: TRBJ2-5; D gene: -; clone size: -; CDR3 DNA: TGTGCCAGCAGCTTAAGACACAATCAAGAGACCCAGTACTTC; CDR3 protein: CASSLRHNQETQYF
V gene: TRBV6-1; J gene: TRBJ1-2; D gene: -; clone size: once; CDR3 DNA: TGTGCCAGCAGTGAAAGGACTTATGGCTACACCTTC; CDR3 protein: CASSERTYGYTF
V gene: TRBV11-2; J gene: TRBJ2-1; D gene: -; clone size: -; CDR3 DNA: TGTGCCAGCAGCCAAGAGGCGATTAGCTCCTACAATGAGCAGTTCTTC; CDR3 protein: CASSQEAISSYNEQFF
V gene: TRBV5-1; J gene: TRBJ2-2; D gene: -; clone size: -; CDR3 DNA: TGCGCCAGCAGCTCTACAGGGCTGGGAACCGGGGAGCTGTTTTTT; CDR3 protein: CASSSTGLGTGELFF
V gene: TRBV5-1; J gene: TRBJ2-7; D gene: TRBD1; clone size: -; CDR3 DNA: TGCGCCAGCAGCTTGGCGGGACAGGGCGGGGAGCAGTACTTC; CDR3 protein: CASSLAGQGGEQYF
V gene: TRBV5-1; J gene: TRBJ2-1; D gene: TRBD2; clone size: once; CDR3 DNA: TGCGCCAGCAGCCCAAATAGCGGGAGTGAGAATGAGCAGTTCTTC; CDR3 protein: CASSPNSGSENEQFF
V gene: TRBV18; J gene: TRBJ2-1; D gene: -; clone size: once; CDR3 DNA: TGTGCCAGCTCACCAACTATCTCCTACAATGAGCAGTTCTTC; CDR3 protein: CASSPTISYNEQFF
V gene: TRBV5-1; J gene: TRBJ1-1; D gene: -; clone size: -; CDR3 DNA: TGCGCCAGCAGTTGGCTGGGGGCGAACACTGAAGCTTTCTTT; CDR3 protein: CASSWLGANTEAFF
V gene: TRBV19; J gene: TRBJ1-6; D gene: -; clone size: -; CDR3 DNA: TGTGCCAGTAGTAGGGAAGGGGCGAGTGGTTCACCCCTCCACTTT; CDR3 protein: CASSREGASGSPLHF
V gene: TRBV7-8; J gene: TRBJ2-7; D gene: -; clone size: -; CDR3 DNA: TGTGCCAGCAGCTCCTACCGGGACTCCCATCACTACGAGCAGTACTTC; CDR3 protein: CASSSYRDSHHYEQYF
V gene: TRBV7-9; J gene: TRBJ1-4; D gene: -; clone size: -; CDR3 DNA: TGTGCCAGCGCCGCGTCCCGGGACTGGGATGAAAAACTGTTTTTT; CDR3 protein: CASAASRDWDEKLFF
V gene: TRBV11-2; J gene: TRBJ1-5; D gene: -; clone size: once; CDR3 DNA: TGTGCCAGCAGCTCACAGGGAGGCAATCAGCCCCAGCATTTT; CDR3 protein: CASSSQGGNQPQHF
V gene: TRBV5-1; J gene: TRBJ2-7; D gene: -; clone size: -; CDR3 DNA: TGCGCCAGCAGCCCCGGTGGACTCGGCTACGAGCAGTACTTC; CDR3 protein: CASSPGGLGYEQYF
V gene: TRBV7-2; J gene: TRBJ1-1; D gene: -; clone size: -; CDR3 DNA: TGTGCCAGCAGATTAGATATGAACACTGAAGCTTTCTTT; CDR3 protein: CASRLDMNTEAFF
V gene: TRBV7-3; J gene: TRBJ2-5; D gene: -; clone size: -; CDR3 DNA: TGTGCCAGCAGCTTAGCAGGACAGAGCTGGGAGACCCAGTACTTC; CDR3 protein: CASSLAGQSWETQYF
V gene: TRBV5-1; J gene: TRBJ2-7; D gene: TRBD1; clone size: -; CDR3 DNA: TGCGCCAGCAATAGGGGACAGGGCTCGTACGAGCAGTACTTC; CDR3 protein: CASNRGQGSYEQYF
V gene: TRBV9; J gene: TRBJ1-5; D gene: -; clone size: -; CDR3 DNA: TGTGCCAGCAGCGTCGATGGACAGCTCAATCAGCCCCAGCATTTT; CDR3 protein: CASSVDGQLNQPQHF
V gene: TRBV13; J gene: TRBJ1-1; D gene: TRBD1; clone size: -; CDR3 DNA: TGTGCCAGCACCTTACAGGGGAGCACTGAAGCTTTCTTT; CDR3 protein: CASTLQGSTEAFF
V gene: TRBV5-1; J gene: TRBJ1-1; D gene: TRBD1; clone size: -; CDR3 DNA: TGCGCCAGCAGCTCCGCGGGACAGGGGGTTGAAGCTTTCTTT; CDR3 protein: CASSSAGQGVEAFF